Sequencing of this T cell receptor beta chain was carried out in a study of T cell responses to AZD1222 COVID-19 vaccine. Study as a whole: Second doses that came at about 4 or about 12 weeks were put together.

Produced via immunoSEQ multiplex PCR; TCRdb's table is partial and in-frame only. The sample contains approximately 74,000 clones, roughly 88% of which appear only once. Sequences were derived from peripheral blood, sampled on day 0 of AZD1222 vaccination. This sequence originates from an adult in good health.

For the CDR3, the DNA is TGTGCCAGCAGCTTAACCTATAGGAAGAATGTGGGCTACACCTTC. This gives the protein CASSLTYRKNVGYTF. This rearrangement joins TRBV7-4 to TRBJ1-2; the D is unclear. This CDR3 has 15 amino acids. Trimming left V 2 bases short and J 8 bases short, with 18 bases between. The germline CDR1 and CDR2 sequences are SGHVT and SQSDAQ. The complete variable domain, with remaining parts taken from reference TRBV7-4 and TRBJ1-2, reads GAGVSQSPRYKVAKRGRDVALRCDSISGHVTLYWYRQTLGQGSEVLTYSQSDAQRDKSGRPSGRFSAERPERSVSTLKIQRTEQGDSAVYLCASSLTYRKNVGYTFGSGTRLTVV.